The 21 T cell receptor beta chains presented below share a single source sample, sequenced in a study of cytomegalovirus exposure and HLA in healthy donors. PCR used 60 Vbeta primers and 13 Jbeta primers. Profiled with immunoSEQ multiplex PCR; TCRdb holds only in-frame clones, not every one. The sample includes about 40,000 clones, about 66% seen only once; the top ten take roughly 18%. Sequencing was performed on PBMCs. These receptors all stem from a man in his forties or fifties in good health and CMV-seropositive.

The chain uses TRBV9 and TRBJ1-3; maybe TRBD1 (6 bases). Germline values: CDR1 SGDLS, CDR2 YYNGEE. V was clipped by 0 bases and J by 2 bases, with 9 bases between them. The length of the CDR3 is 15 residues. The CDR3 protein is CASSVGGGTGNTIYF. The CDR3 nucleotides are TGTGCCAGCAGCGTAGGGGGGGGCACTGGAAACACCATATATTTT.

The chain joins TRBV6-5 to TRBJ2-7, with no clear D. The CDR3 loop spans 11 amino acids. Germline V lookup: CDR1 MNHEY, CDR2 SVGAGI. V was cut by 5 bases and J by 3 bases, with 5 bases left in between. The CDR3: CASSQNYEQYF. DNA for the CDR3: TGTGCCAGCAGTCAGAACTACGAGCAGTACTTC.

This clone was seen a few times. The J gene is TRBJ2-5, the V gene TRBV5-6; maybe TRBD2 (6 bases). The V gene lost 4 bases and the J gene lost 7 bases, with 17 bases spanning the gap. The germline V gene encodes CDR1 SGHDT and CDR2 YYEEEE. The CDR3 runs to 14 residues. The CDR3 protein is CASSTNRPRGTQYF. CDR3 coding DNA: TGTGCCAGCAGCACGAACAGGCCGCGGGGGACCCAGTACTTC.

The V gene is TRBV10-3, the J gene TRBJ2-1; 7 nucleotides align to TRBD2. The germline V gene encodes CDR1 ENHRY and CDR2 SYGVKD. CDR3 length: 13 residues. V was pared by 10 bases and J by 10 bases, with 13 bases of the junction left unmatched. CDR3 sequence (DNA): TGTGCCACCTACAGAGGGGAGGGAGACGAGCAGTTCTTC. Translated, it gives CATYRGEGDEQFF.

In nucleotides, the CDR3 is TGCGCCAGCAGCCAAGATTTGGCCAGGGGGCGAACTGAAGCTTTCTTT. This sequence encodes CASSQDLARGRTEAFF. This sequence joins TRBV4-1 and TRBJ1-1; 8 nucleotides agree with TRBD1. The CDR3 covers 16 residues. V dropped 0 bases and J dropped 5; count of bases not matched to a gene: 8. The V gene's germline CDR1 is MGHRA and CDR2 YSYEKL.

V gene TRBV5-4 combines with J gene TRBJ2-1, with 14 bases aligning to TRBD2. This CDR3 spans 16 amino acids. The trim removed 4 bases at V and 8 bases at J, leaving 8 bases unmatched. Germline CDR1 reads SGHNT; CDR2 reads YYREEE (reference sequence). CDR3 amino acids: CASSPRLAGGPDEQFF. The CDR3, as DNA: TGTGCCAGCAGCCCCAGACTAGCGGGGGGGCCGGATGAGCAGTTCTTC.

This clone appeared once. CDR3 protein: CASSQEVLAGGINEQFF. In DNA form, the CDR3 reads TGTGCCAGCAGCCAGGAGGTTCTAGCGGGGGGGATCAATGAGCAGTTCTTC. The J gene is TRBJ2-1, the V gene TRBV4-2; 12 bases align to TRBD2. Looked up from germline, CDR1 is LGHNA and CDR2 is YNFKEQ. This CDR3 has 17 residues. The V gene end was trimmed by 3 bases and the J gene end by 6 bases; junction bases not matched to a gene: 9.

The chain carries TRBV5-1 and TRBJ2-1; D perhaps matches TRBD1 (5 bases). V gave up 3 bases and J gave up 6 bases, with 16 bases separating them. CDR1 and CDR2 (germline): SGHRS, YFSETQ. The CDR3 has 15 residues. The CDR3 DNA follows: TGCGCCAGCAGCTCGCATGGAAACCAGGGCAATGAGCAGTTCTTC. Protein sequence: CASSSHGNQGNEQFF.

This sequence joins TRBV4-1 and TRBJ2-3; tentative D call: TRBD1 (6 bases). Per the germline V gene, CDR1 is MGHRA and CDR2 is YSYEKL. The CDR3 loop spans 17 amino acids. The germline V and J ends were trimmed by 0 bases and 0 bases, with 13 bases remaining between them. CDR3 DNA sequence: TGCGCCAGCAGCCAAGATAAGGGGACATTTAGCACAGATACGCAGTATTTT. It is translated as CASSQDKGTFSTDTQYF.

The chain joins TRBV7-8 to TRBJ1-1; TRBD1 is a possible D gene (5 bases). This CDR3 is built from 15 residues. Per the germline V gene, CDR1 is SGHVS and CDR2 is FQNEAQ. Trimming shortened V by 5 bases and J by 6 bases, and 19 bases separated the two germline ends. The CDR3 DNA sequence: TGTGCCAGCAGCCCGAGGACGTTGGGGCCCGCTGAAGCTTTCTTT. This translates into CASSPRTLGPAEAFF.

In this sample, this clone turned up a few times. The chain couples TRBV5-3 to TRBJ1-5; TRBD1 might be the D (5 bases). Being an ORF, TRBV5-3 has a function that is uncertain. Trimming pared 0 bases from V and 5 bases from J, leaving 9 bases between. The CDR3 is made up of 14 amino acids. CDR3 DNA sequence: TGTGCCAGAAGCTTGGCAGGGATTGATCAGCCCCAGCATTTT. It yields the protein CARSLAGIDQPQHF.

The gene calls are TRBV6-1 and TRBJ2-6; D is ambiguous. The germline CDR1 and CDR2 sequences are MNHNS and SASEGT. Trimming pared 3 bases from V and 2 bases from J, leaving 5 bases between. This CDR3 is built from 14 residues. CDR3 sequence reads: CASSEAPGANVLTF. In DNA, the CDR3 is TGTGCCAGCAGTGAGGCCCCTGGGGCCAACGTCCTGACTTTC.

The sample holds a few counts of this clone. The rearrangement uses TRBV5-6 and TRBJ2-1; 11 nucleotides align to TRBD2. Germline CDR1 SGHDT, CDR2 YYEEEE. V shed 0 bases and J 3 bases; nucleotides not matched to a gene: 2. The CDR3 consists of 16 residues. The CDR3 protein is CASSLEGTSGYNEQFF. For the CDR3, the DNA is TGTGCCAGCAGCTTGGAGGGGACTAGCGGCTACAATGAGCAGTTCTTC.

The chain uses TRBV5-1 and TRBJ1-6, with 10 bases that match TRBD1. The trim removed 0 bases at V and 9 bases at J, leaving 9 bases unmatched. CDR1 and CDR2 from the germline V gene are SGHRS and YFSETQ. CDR3 size: 17 residues. This CDR3 reads CASSLAKGQGLSSPLHF. CDR3 bases: TGCGCCAGCAGCTTGGCCAAGGGACAGGGGTTGAGTTCACCCCTCCACTTT.

About this clone: Additional DNA sequences in this sample encode the identical CDR3. The V call is TRBV9, the J call TRBJ1-1; D is possibly TRBD1 (5 bases). Trimming removed 0 bases at V and 0 bases at J, with 6 bases between. Per germline, CDR1 SGDLS and CDR2 YYNGEE. This CDR3 is built from 14 residues. CDR3 in amino acids: CASSVAGLNTEAFF. CDR3 bases: TGTGCCAGCAGCGTAGCAGGGCTGAACACTGAAGCTTTCTTT.

The chain couples TRBV9 to TRBJ2-3; D unresolved. This CDR3 region has 13 residues. From germline, CDR1 is SGDLS and CDR2 YYNGEE. V lost 3 bases and J lost 4, with 9 bases in between. The CDR3 DNA is TGTGCCAGCAGCGCGTTAGCTGCAGATACGCAGTATTTT. It encodes CASSALAADTQYF.

V and J are TRBV18 and TRBJ2-3; a possible D gene is TRBD2 (5 bases). The CDR3 has 14 amino acids. CDR1 and CDR2 from the germline V gene are KGHSH and LQKENI. Deletions cut 6 bases from V and 0 bases from J, with 10 bases between. The CDR3: CASSRRESTDTQYF. In nucleotides, the CDR3 is TGTGCCAGCTCGCGCCGGGAAAGCACAGATACGCAGTATTTT.

V gene TRBV12-5 combines with J gene TRBJ1-6; 7 nucleotides match TRBD1. V was pared by 4 bases and J by 4 bases, with 10 bases of the junction left unmatched. Germline V gene data show CDR1 as LGHNT and CDR2 as FRNRAP. CDR3 length equals 17 residues. The CDR3 region is CASGSMLPGQYNSPLHF. In nucleotides, the CDR3 is TGTGCTAGTGGTTCCATGTTACCGGGACAGTATAATTCACCCCTCCACTTT. Combining the CDR3 with reference TRBV12-5 and TRBJ1-6 gives the whole variable domain DARVTQTPRHKVTEMGQEVTMRCQPILGHNTVFWYRQTMMQGLELLAYFRNRAPLDDSGMPKDRFSAEMPDATLATLKIQPSEPRDSAVYFCASGSMLPGQYNSPLHFGNGTRLTVT.

J is TRBJ1-2 and V is TRBV9; D call uncertain. Germline-derived CDR1 and CDR2 are SGDLS and YYNGEE. V lost 3 bases and J lost 2, with 17 bases in between. CDR3 length equals 16 residues. CDR3 sequence (DNA): TGTGCCAGCAGCGCCCGGGATCGGGCAGCCAACTATGGCTACACCTTC. It is translated as CASSARDRAANYGYTF.

This clone was detected a few times. This chain joins TRBV2 and TRBJ2-1, with D possibly matching TRBD1 (6 bases). V was trimmed by 6 bases and J by 2 bases, leaving 14 bases between them. The CDR3 contains 15 residues. CDR1 and CDR2 (germline): SNHLY, FYNNEI. The CDR3 nucleotides read TGTGCCAGCAGCTACAGGGCCCAGACCTACAATGAGCAGTTCTTC. Translated, it gives CASSYRAQTYNEQFF.

This clone was found a few times. The rearrangement uses TRBV28 and TRBJ2-7; TRBD2 aligns across 10 bases. The CDR3 consists of 17 residues. CDR1 and CDR2 from the germline V gene are MDHEN and SYDVKM. The ends lost 5 bases at V and 4 bases at J; junction bases unmatched: 14. In DNA, the CDR3 is TGTGCCAGCAGTCCCCTCCCCGGAGCGGGGGGGCAATACGAGCAGTACTTC. It translates to CASSPLPGAGGQYEQYF. The whole variable domain, remainder taken from reference TRBV28 and TRBJ2-7, is DVKVTQSSRYLVKRTGEKVFLECVQDMDHENMFWYRQDPGLGLRLIYFSYDVKMKEKGDIPEGYSVSREKKERFSLILESASTNQTSMYLCASSPLPGAGGQYEQYFGPGTRLTVT.